A selection of T cell receptor beta chains follows, all from one sample in a study of blood T cell repertoires in COVID-19. Generated by immunoSEQ multiplex PCR, the TCRdb table keeps only in-frame clones and is missing some. Of about 300,000 clones listed, about 90% are singletons. Sequenced: peripheral blood. Every receptor here comes from a man aged 18 to 29 who had recovered from COVID-19. CDR3s include the opening cysteine and the closing phenylalanine or tryptophan. Each record gives: J gene, clone size, D gene, V gene, CDR3 protein, CDR3 DNA. The D gene is left open where the match is weak. The size field is filled for only some rows; it gives once, few, many or a size class.

TRBJ1-2,-,TRBD1,TRBV7-3,CASSLVRGSGYTF,TGTGCCAGCAGCTTAGTCAGGGGGAGTGGCTACACCTTC
TRBJ1-2,-,-,TRBV7-2,CASSLLTDGYTF,TGTGCCAGCAGCTTATTAACAGATGGCTACACCTTC
TRBJ2-1,-,TRBD2,TRBV30,CAWSVLAPTSYNEQFF,TGTGCCTGGAGTGTACTAGCGCCTACGTCCTACAATGAGCAGTTCTTC
TRBJ1-2,-,-,TRBV5-1,CASSLAGVFDYGYTF,TGCGCCAGCAGCTTGGCCGGGGTATTTGACTATGGCTACACCTTC
TRBJ2-6,-,TRBD1,TRBV7-2,CASSLAGGHSGANVLTF,TGTGCCAGCAGCTTAGCAGGGGGCCACTCTGGGGCCAACGTCCTGACTTTC
TRBJ1-4,few,-,TRBV27,CASREYATNEKLFF,TGTGCCAGCAGAGAGTACGCAACTAATGAAAAACTGTTTTTT
TRBJ2-7,-,-,TRBV5-6,CASSSLGSRYEQYF,TGTGCCAGCAGCTCCCTGGGTAGCCGCTACGAGCAGTACTTC
TRBJ1-1,once,TRBD1,TRBV5-5,CASSSTGGNTEAFF,TGTGCCAGCAGCTCGACAGGGGGGAACACTGAAGCTTTCTTT
TRBJ1-1,-,TRBD1,TRBV11-2,CASSLDWGQKGTEAFF,TGTGCCAGCAGCTTAGACTGGGGACAGAAGGGAACTGAAGCTTTCTTT
TRBJ1-6,once,TRBD1,TRBV7-2,CASSTGQGADSPLHF,TGTGCCAGCAGCACCGGACAGGGGGCGGATTCACCCCTCCACTTT
TRBJ1-1,-,TRBD1,TRBV9,CASSAGQGDTEAFF,TGTGCCAGCAGCGCTGGACAGGGGGACACTGAAGCTTTCTTT
TRBJ1-4,-,TRBD1,TRBV29-1,CSVTGQGAGNEKLFF,TGCAGCGTTACGGGACAGGGGGCTGGTAATGAAAAACTGTTTTTT
TRBJ1-2,-,-,TRBV3-1/TRBV3-2,CASSQELGGYGYTF,TGTGCCAGCAGCCAAGAGCTAGGTGGCTATGGCTACACCTTC
TRBJ2-7,-,TRBD2,TRBV2,CASSPPGLEWDEQYF,TGTGCCAGCAGTCCTCCGGGACTAGAGTGGGACGAGCAGTACTTC
TRBJ2-7,-,-,TRBV5-4,CASSLGQGSYEQYF,TGTGCCAGCAGCTTGGGGCAGGGATCCTACGAGCAGTACTTC
TRBJ2-7,-,-,TRBV5-8,CASRKPTVFEQYF,TGTGCCAGCAGAAAACCGACAGTCTTCGAGCAGTACTTC
TRBJ1-2,-,-,TRBV7-9,CASSLGRDYGYTF,TGTGCCAGCAGCTTAGGTAGAGACTATGGCTACACCTTC
TRBJ1-1,-,-,TRBV7-9,CASSLVGNTEAFF,TGTGCCAGCAGCTTAGTCGGGAACACTGAAGCTTTCTTT
TRBJ2-1,-,TRBD1,TRBV4-1,CASSPYEGQGDYNEQFF,TGCGCCAGCAGCCCCTACGAGGGACAGGGGGACTACAATGAGCAGTTCTTC
TRBJ2-6,-,-,TRBV2,CASSEPNRGANVLTF,TGTGCCAGCAGTGAACCTAATAGAGGGGCCAACGTCCTGACTTTC
TRBJ2-7,-,-,TRBV5-1,CASSFDRYEQYF,TGCGCCAGCAGCTTCGACAGGTACGAGCAGTACTTC
TRBJ2-1,few,TRBD1,TRBV5-8,CASSRDRGLYNEQFF,TGTGCCAGCAGCCGGGACAGGGGGCTGTACAATGAGCAGTTCTTC
TRBJ2-5,-,TRBD2,TRBV12-3/TRBV12-4,CASSWGLAGIDF,TGTGCCAGCAGTTGGGGACTAGCGGGGATTGACTTC
TRBJ1-2,-,-,TRBV19,CASSITGYGYTF,TGTGCCAGTAGTATTACAGGGTACGGCTACACCTTC
TRBJ1-1,-,TRBD1,TRBV5-1,CASRAGTGAMNTEAFF,TGCGCCAGCAGGGCGGGGACAGGGGCCATGAACACTGAAGCTTTCTTT
TRBJ2-3,-,-,TRBV7-7,CASSFGSADTQYF,TGTGCCAGCAGCTTCGGGAGTGCGGATACGCAGTATTTT
TRBJ1-2,-,TRBD1,TRBV20-1,CSASPQTGGYGYTF,TGCAGTGCTAGTCCCCAGACAGGGGGCTATGGCTACACCTTC
TRBJ2-3,-,TRBD2,TRBV6-2/TRBV6-3,CASSQRGGPRDTQYF,TGTGCCAGCAGCCAGCGGGGGGGCCCCCGAGATACGCAGTATTTT
TRBJ2-5,-,-,TRBV12-2,CASRYGRPGLVGRETQYF,TGTGCAAGTCGCTACGGACGACCGGGACTAGTGGGACGGGAGACCCAGTACTTC
TRBJ2-5,-,TRBD1,TRBV6-6,CASSYPDREIHEQYF,TGTGCCAGCAGTTATCCGGACAGGGAAATTCATGAGCAGTACTTC
TRBJ1-1,once,TRBD1,TRBV5-5,CASSDRGQGTPEAFF,TGTGCCAGCAGCGATCGGGGACAGGGGACCCCTGAAGCTTTCTTT
TRBJ2-7,once,-,TRBV7-2,CASSLAGWSGGEQYF,TGTGCCAGCAGCTTAGCGGGGTGGAGTGGAGGCGAGCAGTACTTC
TRBJ1-1,-,TRBD1,TRBV10-3,CAISELRDRGLGAFF,TGTGCCATCAGTGAGCTCCGGGACAGGGGCTTGGGAGCTTTCTTT
TRBJ2-7,-,-,TRBV6-1,CASSEAGWGGSEQYF,TGTGCCAGCAGTGAAGCGGGTTGGGGGGGCTCCGAGCAGTACTTC
TRBJ2-3,-,-,TRBV11-3,CASSLDTVDTQYF,TGTGCCAGCAGCTTAGATACGGTAGATACGCAGTATTTT
TRBJ2-7,-,-,TRBV6-2/TRBV6-3,CASSFRDLTTYEQYF,TGTGCCAGCAGTTTCCGGGACTTGACCACCTACGAGCAGTACTTC
TRBJ2-5,-,-,TRBV7-2,CASSLEQLEETQYF,TGTGCCAGCAGCTTAGAACAGCTGGAAGAGACCCAGTACTTC
TRBJ2-1,-,TRBD2,TRBV12-3/TRBV12-4,CASSLLSGLGFF,TGTGCCAGCAGTTTGTTATCGGGACTAGGGTTCTTC
TRBJ1-3,-,-,TRBV29-1,CSATPGESGNTIYF,TGCAGCGCCACACCAGGGGAGTCTGGAAACACCATATATTTT
TRBJ1-1,once,TRBD1,TRBV6-5,CASSYSDRDETEAFF,TGTGCCAGCAGTTACTCCGACAGGGACGAGACTGAAGCTTTCTTT
TRBJ2-3,-,TRBD2,TRBV10-3,CAISVTSGETDTQYF,TGTGCCATCAGTGTGACTAGCGGGGAGACAGATACGCAGTATTTT